This T cell receptor beta chain is from a study of technical replicates of blood from a handful of donors (dated by TCRdb to 2016 to 2017). Deletion took 0 bases off V and 2 bases off J, with a span of 8 bases between the germline ends. CDR1 MNHEY and CDR2 SVGAGI were looked up in the germline V gene. The CDR3 contains 14 residues, cysteine and phenylalanine counted. Left in the record is the CDR3 DNA by itself, 42 bases read in frame from the first base. The library was made by the immunoSEQ multiplex PCR assay. Drawn from immuneACCESS, this table holds only the in-frame rearrangements with V and J called that TCRdb kept. Clones are partly lost; checked studies trace under half to an unresolved V gene and leave the rest unexplained. This sample comprises over 75,000 clones, 97% of them detected only once. Jointly, the top ten make up around 0.18% of the sample. Of note for this clone: The antigen it binds to is not known. Base-call qualities are not available, and no considerably larger clone is one nucleotide away.

The sequence was obtained from a human donor in good health. The chain is assembled from TRBV6-5 and TRBJ2-7; no D gene can be assigned with confidence. Material for sequencing was T cells isolated from PBMCs. The CDR3 protein is CASSYSTLTYEQYF. The base sequence is TGTGCCAGCAGTTACTCGACACTTACCTACGAGCAGTACTTC.